The rows below give T cell receptor beta chains drawn from one sample of a study of regulatory T cells in long-lasting Graves disease. Via MiXCR, TCRdb re-called the multiplex PCR reads, giving one row per CDR3 protein. The sample comprises over 450,000 distinct CDR3 sequences, 20% to 25% of which are singletons, and about 6.6% rests with the top ten. This specimen consisted of peripheral blood mononuclear cells (PBMCs), obtained when the disease was refractory, from a patient treated with antithyroid drugs. The receptors were gathered from a female donor with Graves disease. CDR3s include the opening cysteine and the closing phenylalanine or tryptophan. Fields, in order: D gene, clone size, J gene, V gene, CDR3 DNA, CDR3 protein. A D gene is named only where the DNA matches it firmly. Clone size is not always given. Where it is, it says once, few, many or a class for expanded clones.

- - TRBJ2-6 TRBV3-1 TGTGCCAGCAGCCAAGAATCAGGGGCTGGGGCCAACGTCCTGACTTTC CASSQESGAGANVLTF
- - TRBJ2-5 TRBV7-9 TGTGCCAGCAGCTTAGGGGTGGACTACCAAGAGACCCAGTACTTC CASSLGVDYQETQYF
TRBD2 many TRBJ2-7 TRBV27 TGTGCCAGCAGTTTAGGGACTAGCGGGGTCTACGAGCAGTACTTC CASSLGTSGVYEQYF
TRBD2 - TRBJ2-7 TRBV7-9 TGTGCCAGCAGCTTGGCTAGCGGGGGGCGATACGAGCAGTACTTC CASSLASGGRYEQYF
- few TRBJ1-2 TRBV20-1 TGCAGTGCTAGAGTCGGAGGAATCGATAGGTCATATGGCTACACCTTC CSARVGGIDRSYGYTF
TRBD1 few TRBJ1-6 TRBV7-9 TGTGCCAGCACCCGTCGGGGGGAGGGGGCTTCACCCCTCCACTTT CASTRRGEGASPLHF
- few TRBJ1-1 TRBV5-1 TGCGCCAGCAGCTTGGTCGCGGGGGCCCGGAACACTGAAGCTTTCTTT CASSLVAGARNTEAFF
- many TRBJ1-2 TRBV20-1 TGCAGTGCTAGAGAAGCGATCCGGGGCTACACCTTC CSAREAIRGYTF
- many TRBJ1-1 TRBV28 TGTGCCAGCAGCCCCGACGGGACGAACACTGAAGCTTTCTTT CASSPDGTNTEAFF
TRBD1 few TRBJ2-5 TRBV10-3 TGTGCCAGCATACCGGGACAGGGGCTATTAGAGACCCAGTACTTC CASIPGQGLLETQYF
- - TRBJ1-1 TRBV28 TGTGCCAGCAGTTCCCAGGGGCCAGGAGAGGCTTTCTTT CASSSQGPGEAFF
- many TRBJ1-1 TRBV2 TGTGCCAGCAGTGATGCCGAGAAGAACACTGAAGCTTTCTTT CASSDAEKNTEAFF
TRBD1 few TRBJ1-5 TRBV27 TGTGCCAGCAGTTCTCGTCCTGGCAGGGGGCTAACTGTTTGGAATCAGCCCCAGCATTTT CASSSRPGRGLTVWNQPQHF
- - TRBJ2-5 TRBV20-1 TGCAGTGCCCCCCAGGCAGAACTACCCTTTCAAGGGACCCAGTACTTC CSAPQAELPFQGTQYF
TRBD1 many TRBJ1-5 TRBV6-1 TGTGCCACCCGTTTCCTACAGGGGGCCCAGCCCCAGCATTTT CATRFLQGAQPQHF
- many TRBJ1-1 TRBV28 TGTGCCAGCAGTTTGGGACCAACCACACCAGGTGGCCGGGAGACTGAAGCTTTCTTT CASSLGPTTPGGRETEAFF
TRBD1 - TRBJ1-1 TRBV29-1 TGCAGCGCCGCATACGGACAGGTGAACACTGAAGCTTTCTTT CSAAYGQVNTEAFF
TRBD1 few TRBJ1-5 TRBV6-1 TGTGCCAGCAGAACCGGACAGGGGGACAATCAGCCCCAGCATTTT CASRTGQGDNQPQHF
- many TRBJ1-4 TRBV28 TGTGCCAGCTCCGGGGGCGGGGGCTTAACTAATGAAAAACTGTTTTTT CASSGGGGLTNEKLFF
TRBD1 - TRBJ1-1 TRBV5-1 TGCGCCAGCAGCTACGGGACAGGACTAAAGAACACTGAAGCTTTCTTT CASSYGTGLKNTEAFF